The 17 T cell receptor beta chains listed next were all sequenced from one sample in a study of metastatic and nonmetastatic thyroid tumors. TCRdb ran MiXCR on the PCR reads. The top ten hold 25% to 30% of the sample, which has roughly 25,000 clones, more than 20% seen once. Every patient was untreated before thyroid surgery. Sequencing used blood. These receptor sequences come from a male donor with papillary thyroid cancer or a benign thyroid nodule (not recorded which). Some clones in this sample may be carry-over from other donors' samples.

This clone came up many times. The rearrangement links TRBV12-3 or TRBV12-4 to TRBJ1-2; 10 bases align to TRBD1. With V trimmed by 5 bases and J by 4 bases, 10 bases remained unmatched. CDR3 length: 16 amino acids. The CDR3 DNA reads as TGTGCCAGCAGTGACGCCCTGACAGGGGGCGCCTATGGCTACACCTTC. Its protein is CASSDALTGGAYGYTF.

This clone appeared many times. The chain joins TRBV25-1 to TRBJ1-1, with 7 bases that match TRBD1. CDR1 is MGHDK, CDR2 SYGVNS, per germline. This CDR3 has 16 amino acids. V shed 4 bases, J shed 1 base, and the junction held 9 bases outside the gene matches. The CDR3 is CASSATTGWSNTEAFF. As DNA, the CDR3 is TGTGCCAGCAGTGCGACGACAGGGTGGTCGAACACTGAAGCTTTCTTT.

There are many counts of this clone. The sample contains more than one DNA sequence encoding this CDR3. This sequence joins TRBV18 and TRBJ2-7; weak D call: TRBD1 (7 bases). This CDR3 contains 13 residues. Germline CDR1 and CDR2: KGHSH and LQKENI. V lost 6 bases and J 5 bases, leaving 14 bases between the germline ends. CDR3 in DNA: TGTGCCAGCTCCGGGCAGGGGGAGGACGAGCAGTACTTC. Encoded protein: CASSGQGEDEQYF.

CDR3 loop: CAVRPWGQGAEAFF. In nucleotides, the CDR3 is TGTGCCGTCAGACCCTGGGGACAGGGGGCTGAAGCTTTCTTT. The chain uses TRBV12-3 or TRBV12-4 and TRBJ1-1; 11 bases agree with TRBD1. The CDR3 totals 14 residues. Losses at the gene ends were 11 bases for V and 6 bases for J; bases not matched to a gene: 11.

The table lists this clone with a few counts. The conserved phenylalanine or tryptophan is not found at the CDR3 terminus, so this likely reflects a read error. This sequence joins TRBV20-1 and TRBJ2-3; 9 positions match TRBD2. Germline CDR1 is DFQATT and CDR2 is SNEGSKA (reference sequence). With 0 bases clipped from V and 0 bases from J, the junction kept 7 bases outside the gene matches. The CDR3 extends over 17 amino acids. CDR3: CSARDYGGGVSTDTQYI. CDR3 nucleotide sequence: TGCAGTGCTAGAGATTATGGCGGGGGGGTAAGCACAGATACGCAGTATATT.

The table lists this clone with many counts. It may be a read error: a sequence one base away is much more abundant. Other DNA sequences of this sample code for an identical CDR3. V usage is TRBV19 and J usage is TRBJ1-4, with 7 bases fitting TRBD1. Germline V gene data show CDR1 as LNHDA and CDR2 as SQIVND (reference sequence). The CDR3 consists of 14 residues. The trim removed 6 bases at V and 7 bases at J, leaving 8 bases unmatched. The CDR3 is CASRLRGRVEKLFF. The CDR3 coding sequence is TGTGCCAGTAGATTAAGGGGGCGTGTTGAAAAACTGTTTTTT.

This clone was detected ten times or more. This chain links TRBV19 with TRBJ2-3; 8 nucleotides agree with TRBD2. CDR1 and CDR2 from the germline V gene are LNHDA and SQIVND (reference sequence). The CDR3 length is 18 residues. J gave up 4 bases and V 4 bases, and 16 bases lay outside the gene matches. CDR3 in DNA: TGTGCCAGTAGTAATCGGCCAGCGGGAGACCTAGTTGCAGATACGCAGTATTTT. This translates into CASSNRPAGDLVADTQYF.

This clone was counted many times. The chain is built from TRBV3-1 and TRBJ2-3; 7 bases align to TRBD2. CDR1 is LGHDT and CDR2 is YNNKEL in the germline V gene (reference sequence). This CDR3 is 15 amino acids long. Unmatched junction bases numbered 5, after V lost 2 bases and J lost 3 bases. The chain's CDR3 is CASSQRLAETDTQYF. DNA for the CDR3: TGTGCCAGCAGCCAACGGCTAGCGGAGACAGATACGCAGTATTTT.

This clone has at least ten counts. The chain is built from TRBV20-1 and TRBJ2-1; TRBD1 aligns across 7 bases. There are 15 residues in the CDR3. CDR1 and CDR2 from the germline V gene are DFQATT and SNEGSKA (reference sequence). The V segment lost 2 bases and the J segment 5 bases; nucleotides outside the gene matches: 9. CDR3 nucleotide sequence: TGCAGTGCTAGACGACAGGGTTTTGGTAACAATGAGCAGTTCTTC. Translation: CSARRQGFGNNEQFF.

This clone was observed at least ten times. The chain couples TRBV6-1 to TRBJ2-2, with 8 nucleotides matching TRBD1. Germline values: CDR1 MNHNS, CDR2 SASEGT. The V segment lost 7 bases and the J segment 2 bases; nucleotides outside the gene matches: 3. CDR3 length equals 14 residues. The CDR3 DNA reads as TGTGCCAGCACGACAGGGGATAACACCGGGGAGCTGTTTTTT. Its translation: CASTTGDNTGELFF.

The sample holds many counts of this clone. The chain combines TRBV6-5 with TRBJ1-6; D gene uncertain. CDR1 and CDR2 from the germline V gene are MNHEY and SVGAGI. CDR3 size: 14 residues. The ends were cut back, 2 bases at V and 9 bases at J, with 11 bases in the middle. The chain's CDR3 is CASSYVVRSSPLHF. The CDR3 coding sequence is TGTGCCAGCAGTTACGTGGTTCGTAGTTCACCCCTCCACTTT.

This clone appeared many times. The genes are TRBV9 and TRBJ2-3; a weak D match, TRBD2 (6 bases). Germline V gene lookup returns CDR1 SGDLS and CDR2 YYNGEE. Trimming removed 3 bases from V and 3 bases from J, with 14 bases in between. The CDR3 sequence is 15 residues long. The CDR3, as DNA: TGTGCCAGCAGCGCCTCCGGGACTGAGACAGATACGCAGTATTTT. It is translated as CASSASGTETDTQYF.

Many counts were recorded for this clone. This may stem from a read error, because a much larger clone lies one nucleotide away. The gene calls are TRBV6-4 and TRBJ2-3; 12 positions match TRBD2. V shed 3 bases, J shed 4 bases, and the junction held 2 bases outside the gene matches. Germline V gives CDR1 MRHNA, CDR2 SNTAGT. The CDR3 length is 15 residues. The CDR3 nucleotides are TGTGCCAGCAGTGAATCTAGCGGGGGGGCAGATACGCAGTATTTT. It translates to CASSESSGGADTQYF.

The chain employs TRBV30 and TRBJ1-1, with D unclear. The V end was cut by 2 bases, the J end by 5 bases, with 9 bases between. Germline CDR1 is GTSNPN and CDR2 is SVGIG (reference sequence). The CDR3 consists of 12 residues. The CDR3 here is CAWSLVVTEAFF. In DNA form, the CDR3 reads TGTGCCTGGAGTTTGGTAGTGACTGAAGCTTTCTTT.

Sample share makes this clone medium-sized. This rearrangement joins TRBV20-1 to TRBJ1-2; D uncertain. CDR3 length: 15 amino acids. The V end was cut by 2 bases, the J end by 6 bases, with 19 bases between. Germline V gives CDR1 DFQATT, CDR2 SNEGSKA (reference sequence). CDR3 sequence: CSARRRGSGLDGYTF. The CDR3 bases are TGCAGTGCTAGACGCCGCGGCTCGGGCCTCGATGGCTACACCTTC.

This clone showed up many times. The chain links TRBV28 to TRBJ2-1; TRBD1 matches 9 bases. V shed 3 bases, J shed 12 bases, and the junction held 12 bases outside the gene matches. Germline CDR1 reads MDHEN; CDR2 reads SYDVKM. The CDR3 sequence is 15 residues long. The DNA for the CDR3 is TGTGCCAGCAGTTTCCCGGGACAGGGATTAGGTGGGCAGTTCTTC. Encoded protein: CASSFPGQGLGGQFF.

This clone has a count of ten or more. The CDR3 DNA reads as TGTGCCAGCAGCGCTAGCGGGGGGGATGAGACCCAGTACTTC. This sequence encodes CASSASGGDETQYF. This sequence joins TRBV9 and TRBJ2-5, with TRBD2 matching 12 bases. The CDR3 covers 14 residues. V lost 3 bases, J lost 5 bases, and 2 bases stayed unmatched. CDR1 and CDR2 from the germline V gene are SGDLS and YYNGEE.